The clone carrying this TCR beta chain occurred many times. Its antigen is undetermined. This sample is part of a study of glioma-infiltrating T cells. Whole-study findings and limits: Tissue-blood divergence was below expectation in non-neoplastic patients, above in gliomas. Only very few CDR3 sequences appeared in both tissue and blood.

Using RNA template, CDR3s of TCR alpha and beta were amplified with iRepertoire arm-PCR. Input was 100-400 ng of tissue mRNA or PBMC total RNA. TCRdb ran MiXCR on the multiplex PCR reads and lists one entry per CDR3 protein. The sample has approximately 110,000 distinct CDR3 sequences; 20% to 25% are singletons. The clonotype comes from a human donor with low-grade glioma or glioblastoma, undergoing nonglioma brain surgery, or in good health (not recorded which). Sequencing used glioma tissue, nonneoplastic brain tissue, or PBMCs (not recorded which).

The CDR3 sequence: CSARDGTKIRTEAFF. CDR3 sequence (DNA): TGCAGTGCTAGAGATGGGACAAAGATTAGGACTGAAGCTTTCTTT. This chain uses TRBV20-1 with TRBJ1-1; a possible D gene is TRBD1 (6 bases). V gave up 0 bases and J gave up 5 bases, with 16 bases separating them. From germline, CDR1 is DFQATT and CDR2 SNEGSKA (reference sequence). This CDR3 contains 15 residues.